This TCR beta chain came from a study of patients and donors after allogeneic stem cell transplantation. TCRdb re-derived calls from the RT-PCR reads in MiXCR, one entry per CDR3 protein. The sample contains 400,000 to 500,000 distinct CDR3 sequences, more than 15% of which appear only once. Trimming took 6 bases from V and 6 from J; bases not matched to a gene: 7. CDR1 and CDR2 (germline): SGDLS, YYNGEE. The CDR3 consists of 14 residues. The TCR comes from a human donor who was either an allogeneic HSCT recipient or a stem cell or donor lymphocyte infusion donor (not recorded which). It is not recorded whose cells these are; they may come from a transplant donor. The sample comprised blood, either unsorted or a sorted T cell fraction (not recorded which). The V and J genes are TRBV9 and TRBJ2-2; 8 bases align to TRBD2. This chain's CDR3 is CASNGGDFAGELFF. The DNA for the CDR3 is TGTGCCAGCAACGGGGGGGACTTCGCCGGGGAGCTGTTTTTT.